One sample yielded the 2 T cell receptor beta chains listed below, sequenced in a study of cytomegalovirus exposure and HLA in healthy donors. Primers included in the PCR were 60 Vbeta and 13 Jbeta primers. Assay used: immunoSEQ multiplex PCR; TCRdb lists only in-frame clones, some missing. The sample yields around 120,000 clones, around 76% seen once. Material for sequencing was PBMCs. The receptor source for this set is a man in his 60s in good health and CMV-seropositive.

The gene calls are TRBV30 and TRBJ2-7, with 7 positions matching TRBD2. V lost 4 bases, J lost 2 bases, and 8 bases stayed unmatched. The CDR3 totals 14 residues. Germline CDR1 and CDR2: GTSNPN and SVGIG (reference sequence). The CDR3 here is CAWTHIAGPYEQYF. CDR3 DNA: TGTGCCTGGACCCACATAGCGGGCCCCTACGAGCAGTACTTC.

CDR3 bases: TGTGCCAGCAGTCAACCGGGACTAGCGGGAGAGGAGCAGTTCTTC. Translating gives CASSQPGLAGEEQFF. The gene calls are TRBV6-5 and TRBJ2-1; 14 bases agree with TRBD2. V lost 5 bases, J lost 10 bases, and 7 bases stayed unmatched. Germline CDR1 and CDR2: MNHEY and SVGAGI. This CDR3 contains 15 residues.